The source of this T cell receptor (beta chain) is a study of blood T cell repertoires in COVID-19. Background on the study: Sites across the United States, Italy and Spain contributed samples from acute and convalescent COVID-19.

Germline V lookup: CDR1 LGHDT, CDR2 YNNKEL (reference sequence). This CDR3 has 14 residues. The ends were cut back, 4 bases at V and 0 bases at J, with 7 bases in the middle. Sequenced by immunoSEQ multiplex PCR; TCRdb stores in-frame clones only, minus some. The sample has over 50,000 clones, over 80% seen once; the top ten hold about 3.2%. This TCR derives from a human donor in a cohort sampled during active COVID-19. The chain couples TRBV3-1 (or the pseudogene TRBV3-2) to TRBJ1-3; D is unresolved. Sequencing input: peripheral blood. CDR3 coding DNA: TGTGCCAGCAGCCGTGGCAGCTCTGGAAACACCATATATTTT. Protein: CASSRGSSGNTIYF.